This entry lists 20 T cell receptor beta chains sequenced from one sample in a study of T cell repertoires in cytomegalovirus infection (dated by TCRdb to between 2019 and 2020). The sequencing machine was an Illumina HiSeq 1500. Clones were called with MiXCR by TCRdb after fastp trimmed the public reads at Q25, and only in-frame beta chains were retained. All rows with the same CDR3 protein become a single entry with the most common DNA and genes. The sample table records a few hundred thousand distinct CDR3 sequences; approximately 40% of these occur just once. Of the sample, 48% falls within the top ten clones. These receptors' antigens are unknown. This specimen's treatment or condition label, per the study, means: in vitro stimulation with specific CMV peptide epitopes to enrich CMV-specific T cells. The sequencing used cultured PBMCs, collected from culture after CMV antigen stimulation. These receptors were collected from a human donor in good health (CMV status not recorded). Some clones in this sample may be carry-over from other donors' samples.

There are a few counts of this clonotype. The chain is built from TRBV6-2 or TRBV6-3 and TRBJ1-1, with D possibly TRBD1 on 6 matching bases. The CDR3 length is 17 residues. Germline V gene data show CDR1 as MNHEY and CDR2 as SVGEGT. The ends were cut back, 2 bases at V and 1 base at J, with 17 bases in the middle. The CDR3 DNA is TGTGCCAGCAGTTACGATACTTCGACAGGCCGGAACACTGAAGCTTTCTTT. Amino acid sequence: CASSYDTSTGRNTEAFF.

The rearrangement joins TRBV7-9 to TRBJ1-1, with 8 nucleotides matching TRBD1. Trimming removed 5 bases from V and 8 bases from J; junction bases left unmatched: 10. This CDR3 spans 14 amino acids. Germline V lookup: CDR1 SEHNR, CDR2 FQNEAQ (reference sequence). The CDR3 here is CASSRGQAKMEAFF. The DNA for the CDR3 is TGTGCCAGCAGCCGGGGACAGGCCAAGATGGAAGCTTTCTTT.

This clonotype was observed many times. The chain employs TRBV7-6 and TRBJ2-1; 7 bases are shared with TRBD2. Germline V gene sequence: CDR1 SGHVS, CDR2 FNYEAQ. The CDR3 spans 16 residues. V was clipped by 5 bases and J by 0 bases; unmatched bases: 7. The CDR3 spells CASSPRGGGSYNEQFF. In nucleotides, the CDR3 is TGTGCCAGCAGCCCCCGGGGCGGGGGCTCCTACAATGAGCAGTTCTTC. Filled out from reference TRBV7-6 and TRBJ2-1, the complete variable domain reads GAGVSQSPRYKVTKRGQDVALRCDPISGHVSLYWYRQALGQGPEFLTYFNYEAQQDKSGLPNDRFSAERPEGSISTLTIQRTEQRDSAMYRCASSPRGGGSYNEQFFGPGTRLTVL.

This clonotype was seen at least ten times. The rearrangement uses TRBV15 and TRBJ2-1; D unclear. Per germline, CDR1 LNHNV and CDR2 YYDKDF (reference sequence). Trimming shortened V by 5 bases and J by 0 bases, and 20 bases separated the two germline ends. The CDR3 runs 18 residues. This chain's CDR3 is CATSDTLGAPSSYNEQFF. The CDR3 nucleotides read TGTGCCACCAGCGATACTCTGGGCGCGCCAAGCTCCTACAATGAGCAGTTCTTC.

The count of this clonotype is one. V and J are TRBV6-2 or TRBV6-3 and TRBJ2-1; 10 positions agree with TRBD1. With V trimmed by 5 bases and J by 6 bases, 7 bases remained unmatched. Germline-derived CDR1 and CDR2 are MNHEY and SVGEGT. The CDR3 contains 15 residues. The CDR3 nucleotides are TGTGCCAGCAGTAGACAGGGGGCTTTGTCCAATGAGCAGTTCTTC. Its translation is CASSRQGALSNEQFF.

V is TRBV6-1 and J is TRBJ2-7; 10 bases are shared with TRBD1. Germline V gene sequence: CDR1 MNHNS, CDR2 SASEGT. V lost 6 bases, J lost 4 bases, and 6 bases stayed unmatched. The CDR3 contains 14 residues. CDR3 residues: CASRSGQGLYEQYF. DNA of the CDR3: TGTGCCAGCAGATCGGGACAGGGGTTATACGAGCAGTACTTC.

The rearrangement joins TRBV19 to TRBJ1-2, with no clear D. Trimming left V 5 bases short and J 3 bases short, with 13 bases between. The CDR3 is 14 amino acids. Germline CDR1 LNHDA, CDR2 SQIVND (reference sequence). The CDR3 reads CASSPQQGHYGYTF. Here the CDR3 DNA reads TGTGCCAGTAGTCCCCAGCAAGGCCACTATGGCTACACCTTC. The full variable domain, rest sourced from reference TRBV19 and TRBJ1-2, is DGGITQSPKYLFRKEGQNVTLSCEQNLNHDAMYWYRQDPGQGLRLIYYSQIVNDFQKGDIAEGYSVSREKKESFPLTVTSAQKNPTAFYLCASSPQQGHYGYTFGSGTRLTVV.

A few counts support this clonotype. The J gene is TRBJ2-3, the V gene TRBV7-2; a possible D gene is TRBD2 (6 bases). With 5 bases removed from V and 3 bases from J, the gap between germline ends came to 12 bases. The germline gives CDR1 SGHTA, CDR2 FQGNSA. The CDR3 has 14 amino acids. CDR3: CASSTGTYTDTQYF. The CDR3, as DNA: TGTGCCAGCAGCACCGGGACTTATACAGATACGCAGTATTTT.

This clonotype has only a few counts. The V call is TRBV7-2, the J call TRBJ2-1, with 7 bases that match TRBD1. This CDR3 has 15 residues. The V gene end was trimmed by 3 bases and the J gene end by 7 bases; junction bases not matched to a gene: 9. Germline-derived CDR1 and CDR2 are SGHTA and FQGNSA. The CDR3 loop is CASSLTAEDRNEQFF. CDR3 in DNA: TGTGCCAGCAGCTTGACGGCGGAGGACAGGAATGAGCAGTTCTTC.

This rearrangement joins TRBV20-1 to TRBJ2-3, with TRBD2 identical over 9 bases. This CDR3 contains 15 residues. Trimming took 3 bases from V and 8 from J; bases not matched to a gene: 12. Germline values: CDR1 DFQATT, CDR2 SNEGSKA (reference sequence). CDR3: CSARDGAGGPVTQYF. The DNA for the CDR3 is TGCAGTGCTAGGGATGGGGCGGGAGGGCCAGTTACGCAGTATTTT.

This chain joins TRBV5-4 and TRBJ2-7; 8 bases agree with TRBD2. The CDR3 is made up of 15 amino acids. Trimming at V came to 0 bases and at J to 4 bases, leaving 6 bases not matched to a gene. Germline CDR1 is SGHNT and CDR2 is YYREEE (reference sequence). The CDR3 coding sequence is TGTGCCAGCAGCTTGGGAGCGGGAGAGGCGTACGAGCAGTACTTC. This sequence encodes CASSLGAGEAYEQYF.

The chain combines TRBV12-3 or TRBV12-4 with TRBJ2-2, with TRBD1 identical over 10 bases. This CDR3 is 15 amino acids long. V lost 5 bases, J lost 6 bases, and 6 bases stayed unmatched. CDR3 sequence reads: CASSPDRGTPGELFF. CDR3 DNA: TGTGCCAGCAGTCCGGACAGGGGGACACCCGGGGAGCTGTTTTTT.

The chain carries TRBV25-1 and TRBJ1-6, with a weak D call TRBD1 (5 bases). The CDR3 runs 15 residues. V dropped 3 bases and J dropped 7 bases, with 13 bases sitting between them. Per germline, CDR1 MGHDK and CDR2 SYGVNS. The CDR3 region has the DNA TGTGCCAGCAGTGAGGGGACGGAAGGCAATTCACCCCTCCACTTT. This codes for CASSEGTEGNSPLHF.

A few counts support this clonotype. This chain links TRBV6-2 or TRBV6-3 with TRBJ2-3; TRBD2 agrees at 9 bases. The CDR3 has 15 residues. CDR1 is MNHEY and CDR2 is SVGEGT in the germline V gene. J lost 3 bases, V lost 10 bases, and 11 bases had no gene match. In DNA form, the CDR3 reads TGTGCCACAAGCGAGGCTAGCGGGATGACAGATACGCAGTATTTT. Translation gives CATSEASGMTDTQYF.

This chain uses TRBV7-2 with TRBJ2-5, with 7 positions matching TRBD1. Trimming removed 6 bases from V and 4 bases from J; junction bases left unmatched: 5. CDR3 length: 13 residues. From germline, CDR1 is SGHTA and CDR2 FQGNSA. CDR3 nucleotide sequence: TGTGCCAGCAGGACCACAGGGGTAGAGACCCAGTACTTC. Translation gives CASRTTGVETQYF.

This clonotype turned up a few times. CDR3 nucleotides: TGTGCCAGCAGTCTGGGCAGGGGCTCGGAGACAGATACGCAGTATTTT. It encodes CASSLGRGSETDTQYF. This chain joins TRBV6-1 and TRBJ2-3, with D tentatively TRBD1 (6 bases). This CDR3 contains 16 residues. Trimming shortened V by 5 bases and J by 3 bases, and 18 bases separated the two germline ends. Germline CDR1 is MNHNS and CDR2 is SASEGT.

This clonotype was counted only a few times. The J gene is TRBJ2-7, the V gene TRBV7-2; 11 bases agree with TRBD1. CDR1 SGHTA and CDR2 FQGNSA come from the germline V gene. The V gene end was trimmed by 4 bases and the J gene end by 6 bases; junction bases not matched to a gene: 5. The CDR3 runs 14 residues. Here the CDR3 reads CASSYRDRGVEQYF. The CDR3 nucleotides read TGTGCCAGCAGCTACCGGGACAGGGGGGTCGAGCAGTACTTC.

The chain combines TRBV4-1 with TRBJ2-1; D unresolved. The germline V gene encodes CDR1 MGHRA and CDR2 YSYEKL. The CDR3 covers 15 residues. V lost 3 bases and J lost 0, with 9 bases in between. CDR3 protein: CASSHYGNSYNEQFF. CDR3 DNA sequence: TGCGCCAGCAGCCACTACGGTAACTCCTACAATGAGCAGTTCTTC.

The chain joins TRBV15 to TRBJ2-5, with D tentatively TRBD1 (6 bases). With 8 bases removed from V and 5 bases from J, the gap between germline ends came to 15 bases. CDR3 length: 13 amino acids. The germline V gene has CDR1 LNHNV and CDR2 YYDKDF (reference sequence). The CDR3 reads CATPRDTRETQYF. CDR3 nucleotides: TGTGCCACCCCCCGGGACACAAGGGAGACCCAGTACTTC. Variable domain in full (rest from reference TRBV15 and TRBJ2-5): DAMVIQNPRYQVTQFGKPVTLSCSQTLNHNVMYWYQQKSSQAPKLLFHYYDKDFNNEADTPDNFQSRRPNTSFCFLDIRSPGLGDTAMYLCATPRDTRETQYFGPGTRLLVL.

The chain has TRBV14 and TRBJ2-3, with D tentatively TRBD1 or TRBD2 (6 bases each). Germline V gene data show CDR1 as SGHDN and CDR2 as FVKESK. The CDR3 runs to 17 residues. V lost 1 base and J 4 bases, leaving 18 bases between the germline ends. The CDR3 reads CASSQGGQRGKADTQYF. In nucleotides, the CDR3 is TGTGCCAGCAGCCAAGGGGGGCAACGGGGGAAGGCAGATACGCAGTATTTT.